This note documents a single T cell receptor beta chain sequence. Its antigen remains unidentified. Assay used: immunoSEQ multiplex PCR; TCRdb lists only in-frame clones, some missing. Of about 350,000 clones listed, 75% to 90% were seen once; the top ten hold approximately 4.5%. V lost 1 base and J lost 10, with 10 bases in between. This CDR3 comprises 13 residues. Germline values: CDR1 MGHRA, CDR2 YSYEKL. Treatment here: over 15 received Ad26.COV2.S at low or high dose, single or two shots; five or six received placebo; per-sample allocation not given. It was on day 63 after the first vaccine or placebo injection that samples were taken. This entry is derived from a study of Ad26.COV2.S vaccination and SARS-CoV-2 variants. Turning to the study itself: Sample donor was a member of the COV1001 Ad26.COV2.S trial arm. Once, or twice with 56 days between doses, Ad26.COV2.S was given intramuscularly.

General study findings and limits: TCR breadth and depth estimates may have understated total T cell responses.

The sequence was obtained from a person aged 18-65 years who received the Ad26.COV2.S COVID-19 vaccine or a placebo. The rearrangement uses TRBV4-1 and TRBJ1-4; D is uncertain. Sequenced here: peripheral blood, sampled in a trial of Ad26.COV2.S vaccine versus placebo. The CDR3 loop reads CASSQAYLGKLFF. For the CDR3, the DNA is TGCGCCAGCAGCCAAGCCTACCTAGGAAAACTGTTTTTT.